The clone carrying this TCR beta chain was seen only a few times. What it binds is not known. CDR3 size: 11 residues. V dropped 9 bases and J dropped 6 bases, with 10 bases sitting between them. The germline gives CDR1 LGHNA, CDR2 YNFKEQ. The isolated RNA, all of it, was reverse transcribed, so expressed TCRB transcripts were what got sequenced. Produced via immunoSEQ multiplex PCR; TCRdb's table is partial and in-frame only. The sample holds 630,000 or so clones; about 14% are singletons and the top ten take 0.03% to 0.04%. These data belong to a study of beta chain features in type 1 diabetes. Points from the study as a whole: VDJ junctions in type 1 diabetes patients carried more deletions and fewer insertions. All four CD4+ subsets of Type 1 diabetes patients contained TCRB CDR3s that were moderately but significantly shorter.

CD45RO/CCR7/CD25/CD127/CD95/CD27 separated CD4+ naive, central memory, regulatory and stem cell-like memory cells by sorting. This chain connects TRBV4-2 to TRBJ2-3; possible D gene TRBD1, 5 bases. The sample was naive CD4+ T cells from blood. The clonotype comes from a man between 18 and 29 years old with type 1 diabetes. For the CDR3, the DNA is TGTGCCAGGCCCAGGGCGGATACGCAGTATTTT. Protein product: CARPRADTQYF.